The 5 T cell receptor beta chains in this list originate from one sample, sequenced in a study of blood T cell repertoires in COVID-19 (TCRdb year 2020). Receptors were amplified or captured by the immunoSEQ multiplex PCR assay. As stored in TCRdb, this immuneACCESS dataset retains in-frame rearrangements with V and J assigned. A fraction of the clones does not appear; measured against another copy, unresolved V genes explain less than half of the discrepancy, and the remainder lacks a known reason. This sample has 330,000 or so clones in its table, and under 95% of those were observed once. The leading ten clones occupy less than 20% of the sample. What was sequenced was PBMCs or T cells enriched from blood (not recorded which). Receptors originate from a woman in her 30s who had recovered from COVID-19.

The chain joins TRBV28 to TRBJ2-2; tentative D call: TRBD1 (5 bases). The CDR3 covers 15 residues. Germline V lookup: CDR1 MDHEN, CDR2 SYDVKM. The ends were cut back, 7 bases at V and 3 bases at J, with 15 bases in the middle. The CDR3 nucleotides read TGTGCCAGCAACCTGCAGGGCGGCGACACCGGGGAGCTGTTTTTT. It specifies CASNLQGGDTGELFF.

The rearrangement joins TRBV10-3 to TRBJ2-2, with 7 positions matching TRBD1. Germline values: CDR1 ENHRY, CDR2 SYGVKD. V lost 10 bases and J lost 5; bases outside the gene matches: 10. This CDR3 contains 14 residues. CDR3 nucleotides: TGTGCCACTTCAGACAGGGTTCGGACCGGGGAGCTGTTTTTT. It yields the protein CATSDRVRTGELFF.

The V and J genes are TRBV27 and TRBJ2-7, with D possibly matching TRBD1 (6 bases). The germline gives CDR1 MNHEY, CDR2 SMNVEV (reference sequence). Trimming cost V 5 bases and J 1 base, with 15 bases left between them. The CDR3 is 15 amino acids. In DNA form, the CDR3 reads TGTGCCAGCAGTCTGAAAAGAGACAGGTCCTACGAGCAGTACTTC. Translation gives CASSLKRDRSYEQYF.

This chain connects TRBV5-5 to TRBJ2-7, with 7 bases aligning to TRBD1. The CDR3 is 14 residues long. Germline trimming cut 2 bases from V and 2 bases from J; bases unmatched to any gene: 4. The germline CDR1 and CDR2 sequences are SGHKS and YYEKEE (reference sequence). The DNA of the CDR3 is TGTGCCAGCAGCTTAGGGACAGACACCTACGAGCAGTACTTC. This sequence encodes CASSLGTDTYEQYF.

This chain joins TRBV28 and TRBJ2-3, with TRBD1 matching 7 bases. This CDR3 has 16 residues. Germline CDR1 is MDHEN and CDR2 is SYDVKM. With 5 bases clipped from V and 5 bases from J, the junction kept 13 bases outside the gene matches. In nucleotides, the CDR3 is TGTGCCAGCAGTCTCCACCCGACAGGGCAACAAGATACGCAGTATTTT. It translates to CASSLHPTGQQDTQYF.